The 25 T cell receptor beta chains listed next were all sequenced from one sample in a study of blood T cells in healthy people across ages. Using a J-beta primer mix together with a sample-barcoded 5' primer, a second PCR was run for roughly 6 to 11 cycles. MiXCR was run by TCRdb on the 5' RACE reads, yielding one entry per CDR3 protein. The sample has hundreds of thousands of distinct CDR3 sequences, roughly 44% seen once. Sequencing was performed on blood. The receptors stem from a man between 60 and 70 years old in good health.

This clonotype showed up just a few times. CDR3 region: CASSLTGERSLYGYTF. CDR3 coding DNA: TGTGCCAGCAGCTTGACAGGGGAGAGGAGCCTCTATGGCTACACCTTC. The V gene is TRBV5-6, the J gene TRBJ1-2; 7 positions agree with TRBD1. This CDR3 has 16 residues. Looked up from germline, CDR1 is SGHDT and CDR2 is YYEEEE. The V segment lost 1 base and the J segment 4 bases; nucleotides outside the gene matches: 10.

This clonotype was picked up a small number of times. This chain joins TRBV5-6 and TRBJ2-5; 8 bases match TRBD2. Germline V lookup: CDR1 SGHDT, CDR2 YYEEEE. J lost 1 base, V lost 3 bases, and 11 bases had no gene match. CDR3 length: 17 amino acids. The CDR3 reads CASSSLGGERLQETQYF. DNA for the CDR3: TGTGCCAGCAGCTCCCTCGGGGGGGAACGTCTCCAAGAGACCCAGTACTTC.

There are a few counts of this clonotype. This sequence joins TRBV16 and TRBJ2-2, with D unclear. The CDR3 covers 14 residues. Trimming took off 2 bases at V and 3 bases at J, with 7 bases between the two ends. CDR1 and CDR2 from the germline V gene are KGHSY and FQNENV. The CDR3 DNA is TGTGCCAGCAGCCAAAATCAACACACCGGGGAGCTGTTTTTT. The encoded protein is CASSQNQHTGELFF.

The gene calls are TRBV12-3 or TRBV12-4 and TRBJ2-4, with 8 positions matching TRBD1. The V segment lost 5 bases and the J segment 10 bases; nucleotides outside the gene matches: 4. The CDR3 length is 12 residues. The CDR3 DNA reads TGTGCCAGCAGTGCCGGGACAGGAATTCAGTACTTC. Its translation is CASSAGTGIQYF.

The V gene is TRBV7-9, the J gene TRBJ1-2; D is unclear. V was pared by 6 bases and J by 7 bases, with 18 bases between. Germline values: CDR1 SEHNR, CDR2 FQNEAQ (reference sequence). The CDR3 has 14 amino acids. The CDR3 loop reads CASSPTSQRGGYTF. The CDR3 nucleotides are TGTGCCAGCAGTCCAACAAGTCAGAGAGGTGGCTACACCTTC. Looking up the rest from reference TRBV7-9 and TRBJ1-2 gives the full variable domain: DTGVSQNPRHKITKRGQNVTFRCDPISEHNRLYWYRQTLGQGPEFLTYFQNEAQLEKSRLLSDRFSAERPKGSFSTLEIQRTEQGDSAMYLCASSPTSQRGGYTFGSGTRLTVV.

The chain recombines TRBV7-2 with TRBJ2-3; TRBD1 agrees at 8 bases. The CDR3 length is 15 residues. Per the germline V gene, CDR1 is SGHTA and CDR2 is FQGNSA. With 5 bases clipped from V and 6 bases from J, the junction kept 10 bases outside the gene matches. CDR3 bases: TGTGCCAGCAGCCCGCGACAGGGGTTCTTCGATACGCAGTATTTT. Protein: CASSPRQGFFDTQYF.

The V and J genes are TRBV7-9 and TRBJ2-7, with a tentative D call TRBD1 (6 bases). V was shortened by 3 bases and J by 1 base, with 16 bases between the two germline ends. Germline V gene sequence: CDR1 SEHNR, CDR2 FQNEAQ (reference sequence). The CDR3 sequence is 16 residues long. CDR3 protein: CASSLGAAQPSYEQYF. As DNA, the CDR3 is TGTGCCAGCAGCTTGGGGGCAGCTCAGCCATCCTACGAGCAGTACTTC.

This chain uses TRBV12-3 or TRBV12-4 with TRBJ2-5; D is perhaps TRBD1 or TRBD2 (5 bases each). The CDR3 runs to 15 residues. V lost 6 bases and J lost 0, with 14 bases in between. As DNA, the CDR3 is TGTGCCAGCAGATCAAGCAGGGAGTACCAAGAGACCCAGTACTTC. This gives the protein CASRSSREYQETQYF.

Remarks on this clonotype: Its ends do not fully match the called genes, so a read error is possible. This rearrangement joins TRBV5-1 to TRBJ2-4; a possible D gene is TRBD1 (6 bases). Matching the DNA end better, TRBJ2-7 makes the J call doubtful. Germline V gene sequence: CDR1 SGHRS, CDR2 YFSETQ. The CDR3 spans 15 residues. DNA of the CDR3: TGCGCCAACAGCTTGGATACAGGGTGGGGATACGAGCAGTACTTC. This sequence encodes CANSLDTGWGYEQYF.

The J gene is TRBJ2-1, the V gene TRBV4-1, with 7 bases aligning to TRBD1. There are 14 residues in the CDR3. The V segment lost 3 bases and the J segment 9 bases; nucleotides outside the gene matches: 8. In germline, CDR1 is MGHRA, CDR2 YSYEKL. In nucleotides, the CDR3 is TGCGCCAGCAGCCAGCACCTACCAGGGGGTGAGCAGTTCTTC. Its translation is CASSQHLPGGEQFF.

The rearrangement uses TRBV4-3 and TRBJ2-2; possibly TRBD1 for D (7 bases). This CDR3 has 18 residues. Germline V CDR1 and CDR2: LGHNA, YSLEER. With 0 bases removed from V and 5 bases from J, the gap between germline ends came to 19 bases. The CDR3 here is CASSQDSLPGGWTGELFF. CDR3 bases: TGCGCCAGCAGCCAAGACTCCCTCCCAGGGGGGTGGACCGGGGAGCTGTTTTTT.

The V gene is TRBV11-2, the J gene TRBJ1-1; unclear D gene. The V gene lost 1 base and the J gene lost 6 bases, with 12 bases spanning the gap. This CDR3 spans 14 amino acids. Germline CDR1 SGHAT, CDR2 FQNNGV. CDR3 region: CASSLGVGWAEAFF. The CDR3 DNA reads TGTGCCAGCAGCTTAGGGGTCGGGTGGGCTGAAGCTTTCTTT.

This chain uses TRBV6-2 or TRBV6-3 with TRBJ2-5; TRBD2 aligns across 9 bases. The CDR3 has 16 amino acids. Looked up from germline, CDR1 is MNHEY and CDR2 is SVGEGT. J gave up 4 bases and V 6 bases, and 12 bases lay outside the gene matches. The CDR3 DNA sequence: TGTGCCAGCAGAGACTACGCCGGGACTAGCCGAGAGACCCAGTACTTC. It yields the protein CASRDYAGTSRETQYF.

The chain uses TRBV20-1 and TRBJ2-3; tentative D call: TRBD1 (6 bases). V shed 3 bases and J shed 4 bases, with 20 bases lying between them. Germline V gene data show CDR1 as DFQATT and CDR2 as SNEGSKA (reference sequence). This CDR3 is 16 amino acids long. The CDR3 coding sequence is TGCAGTGCTAGGGTCGCCCAGGGGCGTTTATCAGATACGCAGTATTTT. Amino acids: CSARVAQGRLSDTQYF.

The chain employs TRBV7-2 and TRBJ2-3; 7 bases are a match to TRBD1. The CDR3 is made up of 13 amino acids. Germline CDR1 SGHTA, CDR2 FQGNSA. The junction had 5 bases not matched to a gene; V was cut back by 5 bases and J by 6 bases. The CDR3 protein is CASSITGVDTQYF. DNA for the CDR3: TGTGCCAGCAGCATCACAGGGGTGGATACGCAGTATTTT.

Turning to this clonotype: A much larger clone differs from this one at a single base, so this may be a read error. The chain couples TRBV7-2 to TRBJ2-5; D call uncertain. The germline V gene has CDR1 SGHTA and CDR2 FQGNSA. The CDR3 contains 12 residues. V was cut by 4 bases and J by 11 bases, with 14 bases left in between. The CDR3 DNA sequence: TGTGCCAGCAGCTGGGATTACAATGAGCAGTACTTC. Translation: CASSWDYNEQYF.

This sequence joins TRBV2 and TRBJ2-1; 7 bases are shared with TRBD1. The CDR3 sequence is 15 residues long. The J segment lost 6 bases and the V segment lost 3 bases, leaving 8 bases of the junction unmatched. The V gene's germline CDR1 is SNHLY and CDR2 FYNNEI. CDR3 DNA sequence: TGTGCCAGCAGTGAGCTGGGACAGTTTCGCAATGAGCAGTTCTTC. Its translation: CASSELGQFRNEQFF.

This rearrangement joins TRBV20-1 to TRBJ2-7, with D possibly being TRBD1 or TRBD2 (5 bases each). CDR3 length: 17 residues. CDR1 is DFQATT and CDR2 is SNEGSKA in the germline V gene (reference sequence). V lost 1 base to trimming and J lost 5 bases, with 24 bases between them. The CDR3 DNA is TGCAGTGCTAGAGTCCTCGTGCGGGTTCAGGGAGCCCACGAGCAGTACTTC. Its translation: CSARVLVRVQGAHEQYF.

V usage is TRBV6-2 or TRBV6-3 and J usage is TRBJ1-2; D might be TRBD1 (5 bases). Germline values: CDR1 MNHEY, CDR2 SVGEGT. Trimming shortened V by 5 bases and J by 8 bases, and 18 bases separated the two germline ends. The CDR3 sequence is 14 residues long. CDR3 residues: CASSLLQGVLGYTF. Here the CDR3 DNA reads TGTGCCAGCAGTCTTCTTCAGGGTGTCCTCGGCTACACCTTC.

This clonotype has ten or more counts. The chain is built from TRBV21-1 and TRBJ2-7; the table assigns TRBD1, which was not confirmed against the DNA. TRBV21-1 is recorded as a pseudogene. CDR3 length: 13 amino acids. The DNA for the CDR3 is TGTGCCAGCAGCAAGACAGATTCCTACGAGCAGTACTTC. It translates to CASSKTDSYEQYF.

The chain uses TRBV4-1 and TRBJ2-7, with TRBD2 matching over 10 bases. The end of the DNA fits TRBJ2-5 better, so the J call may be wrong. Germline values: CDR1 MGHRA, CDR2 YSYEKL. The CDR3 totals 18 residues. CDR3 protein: CASSQVNLGLASGETQYF. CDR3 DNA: TGCGCCAGCAGCCAAGTCAATCTGGGACTAGCGTCCGGTGAGACCCAGTACTTC.

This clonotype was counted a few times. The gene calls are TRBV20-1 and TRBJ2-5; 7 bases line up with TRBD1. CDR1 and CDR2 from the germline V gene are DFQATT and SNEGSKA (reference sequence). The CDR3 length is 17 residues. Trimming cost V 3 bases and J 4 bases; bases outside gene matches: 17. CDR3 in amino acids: CSARLLETGFSGETQYF. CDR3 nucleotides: TGCAGTGCTAGGCTGCTTGAGACAGGGTTTTCGGGAGAGACCCAGTACTTC.

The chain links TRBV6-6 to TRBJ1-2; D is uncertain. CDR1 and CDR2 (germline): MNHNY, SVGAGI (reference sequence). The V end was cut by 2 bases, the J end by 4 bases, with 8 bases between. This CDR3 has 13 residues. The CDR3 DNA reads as TGTGCCAGCAGTTACGGGGATGTCTATGGCTACACCTTC. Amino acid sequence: CASSYGDVYGYTF.

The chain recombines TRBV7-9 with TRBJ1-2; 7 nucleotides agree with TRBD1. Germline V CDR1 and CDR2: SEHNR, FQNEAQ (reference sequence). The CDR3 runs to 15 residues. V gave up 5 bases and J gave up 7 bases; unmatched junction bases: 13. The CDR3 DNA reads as TGTGCCAGCAGCCCACCGGGACAGATGTTTCCTGGCTACACCTTC. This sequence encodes CASSPPGQMFPGYTF.

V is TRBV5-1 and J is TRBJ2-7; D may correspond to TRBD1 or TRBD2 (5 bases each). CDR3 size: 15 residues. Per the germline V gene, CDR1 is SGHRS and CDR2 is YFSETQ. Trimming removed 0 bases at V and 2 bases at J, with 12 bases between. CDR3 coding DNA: TGCGCCAGCAGCTTGGTGTTCGGGGCCGCCTACGAGCAGTACTTC. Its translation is CASSLVFGAAYEQYF.